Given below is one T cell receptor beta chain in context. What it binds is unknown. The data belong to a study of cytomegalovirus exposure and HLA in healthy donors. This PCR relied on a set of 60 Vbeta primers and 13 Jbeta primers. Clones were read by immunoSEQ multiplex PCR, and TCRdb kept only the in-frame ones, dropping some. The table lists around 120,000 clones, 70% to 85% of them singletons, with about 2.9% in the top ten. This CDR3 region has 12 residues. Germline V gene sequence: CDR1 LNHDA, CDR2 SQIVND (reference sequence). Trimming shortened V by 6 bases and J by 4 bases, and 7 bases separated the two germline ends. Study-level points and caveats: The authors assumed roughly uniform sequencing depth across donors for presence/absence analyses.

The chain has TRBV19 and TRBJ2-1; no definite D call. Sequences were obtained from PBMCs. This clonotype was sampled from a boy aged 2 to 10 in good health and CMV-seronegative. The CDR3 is CASRTGYNEQFF. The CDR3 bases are TGTGCCAGTAGGACTGGTTACAATGAGCAGTTCTTC.